The sequence of this T cell receptor (beta chain) was determined in a study of post-analysis software for immune sequencing data. Findings and caveats of the study: About five TRBV segments were more frequent in patients than controls; TRBV5-6, TRBV5-1 and TRBV20-1 belonged to this group. Analysis by F measure revealed that same-batch samples clustered strongly together.

This CDR3 has 15 amino acids. Germline V CDR1 and CDR2: SGHRS, YFSETQ. The germline V and J ends were trimmed by 5 bases and 4 bases, with 16 bases remaining between them. Sequencing libraries made from TCR beta cDNA carried unique molecular identifiers. TCRdb passed the PCR reads through MiXCR, listing each CDR3 protein once. The table has about 260,000 distinct CDR3 sequences, just over 35% seen once. This clonotype has ten or more counts. Its antigen is as yet unknown. This clonotype was obtained from a girl aged 10 to 17 with multiple sclerosis. Sequencing input: blood. This chain uses TRBV5-1 with TRBJ2-4; a weak D match, TRBD1 (7 bases). CDR3 in DNA: TGCGCCAGCAGTTCGTGGACAGGACTAAAAAACATTCAGTACTTC. Translating it yields CASSSWTGLKNIQYF.